This T cell receptor beta chain was sequenced during a study of spatial heterogeneity in lung cancer. Study-wide background: Compared with alpha-chain sequences, beta-chain sequences were consistently detected in greater numbers.

In TCRdb, the 5' RACE reads were re-called with MiXCR into one record per CDR3 protein. The data hold 45,000 to 65,000 distinct CDR3 sequences, with 7.4% observed a single time. V gave up 0 bases and J gave up 6 bases, with 23 bases separating them. The CDR3 sequence is 18 residues long. The V gene's germline CDR1 is KGHSH and CDR2 LQKENI. The time point denotes: blood at routine non-recurrence follow-up after resection. Whole RNA, which was extracted from tumor, nontumor lung tissue or frozen PBMC, was sequenced without any cell sorting. This clonotype was recorded at least ten times. Sample: PBMCs, taken at follow-up. The rearrangement uses TRBV18 and TRBJ1-2; D is perhaps TRBD1 (5 bases). This TCR was sampled from a female donor with early-stage non-small cell lung cancer. The CDR3 DNA follows: TGTGCCAGCTCACCACCGGGTAGTATATATCCAGGGACGGATGGCTACACCTTC. Protein product: CASSPPGSIYPGTDGYTF.